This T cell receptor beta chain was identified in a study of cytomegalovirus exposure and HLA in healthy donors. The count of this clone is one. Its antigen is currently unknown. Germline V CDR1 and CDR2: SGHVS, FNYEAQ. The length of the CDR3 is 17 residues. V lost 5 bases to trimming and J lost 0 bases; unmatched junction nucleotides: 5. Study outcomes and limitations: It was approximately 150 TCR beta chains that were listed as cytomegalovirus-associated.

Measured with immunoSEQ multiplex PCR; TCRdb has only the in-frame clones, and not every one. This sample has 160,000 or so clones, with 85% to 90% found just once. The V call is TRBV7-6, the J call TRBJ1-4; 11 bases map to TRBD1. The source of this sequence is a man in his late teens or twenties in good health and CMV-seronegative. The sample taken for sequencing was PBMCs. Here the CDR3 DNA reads TGTGCCAGCAGCCGGACAGGGGGCGATGCAACTAATGAAAAACTGTTTTTT. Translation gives CASSRTGGDATNEKLFF.